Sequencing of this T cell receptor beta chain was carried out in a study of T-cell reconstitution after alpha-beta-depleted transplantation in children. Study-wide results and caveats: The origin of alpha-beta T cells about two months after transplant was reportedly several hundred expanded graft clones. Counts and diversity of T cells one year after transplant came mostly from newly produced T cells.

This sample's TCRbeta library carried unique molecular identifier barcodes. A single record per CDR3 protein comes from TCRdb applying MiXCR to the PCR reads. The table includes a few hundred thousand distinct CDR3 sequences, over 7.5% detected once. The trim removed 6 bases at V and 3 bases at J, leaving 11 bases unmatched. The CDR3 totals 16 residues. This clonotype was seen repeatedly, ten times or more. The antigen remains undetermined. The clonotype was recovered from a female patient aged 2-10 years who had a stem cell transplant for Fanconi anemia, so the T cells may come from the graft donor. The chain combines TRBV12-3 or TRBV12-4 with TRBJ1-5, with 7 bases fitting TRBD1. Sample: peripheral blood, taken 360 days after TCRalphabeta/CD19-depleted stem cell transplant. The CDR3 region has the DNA TGTGCCAGCAGAATTTGGAGGGGGCGCCACAATCAGCCCCAGCATTTT. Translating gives CASRIWRGRHNQPQHF.